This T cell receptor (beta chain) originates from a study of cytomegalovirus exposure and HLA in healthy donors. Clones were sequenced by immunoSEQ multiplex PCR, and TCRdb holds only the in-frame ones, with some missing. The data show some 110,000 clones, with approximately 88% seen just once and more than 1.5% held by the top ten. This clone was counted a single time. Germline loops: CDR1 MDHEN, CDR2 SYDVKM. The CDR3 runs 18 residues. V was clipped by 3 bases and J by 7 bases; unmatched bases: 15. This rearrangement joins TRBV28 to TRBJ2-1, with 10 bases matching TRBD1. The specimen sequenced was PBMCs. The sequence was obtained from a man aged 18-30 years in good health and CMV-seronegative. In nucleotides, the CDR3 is TGTGCCAGCAGTTTCTTTATTTTGGGGGGACAGGGGTTAAATGAGCAGTTCTTC. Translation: CASSFFILGGQGLNEQFF.